This T cell receptor beta chain is from a study of CD8+ T cells in alopecia areata. At the level of the study: Oral tofacitinib, 5 to 10 mg twice daily, was given in an open-label trial. Percentage of affected scalp area was the basis on which treated patients' severity was scored.

Trimming shortened V by 0 bases and J by 2 bases, and 14 bases separated the two germline ends. This CDR3 contains 16 residues. Germline loops: CDR1 SGHRS, CDR2 YFSETQ. Sequencing templates came from extracted RNA that was reverse transcribed into cDNA. Assay: immunoSEQ multiplex PCR; the TCRdb copy retains only in-frame clones and omits some. Of 200,000 or so clones in the sample, roughly 60% were seen once. Study conclusions and caveats: Sharing of TCR sequences between patients (possibly for HLA-related reasons) was less clear than in mice. Throughout tofacitinib, many expanded lesional clones continued to persist in scalp and blood.

The treatment is: oral pan-JAK inhibitor, 5-10 mg twice daily. Comment on this clone: The antigen is unknown.

The specimen was CD4+ T cells sorted from blood, collected at week 24, from a patient treated with tofacitinib. The sequence was collected from a human donor with alopecia areata. J is TRBJ2-5 and V is TRBV5-1; D perhaps matches TRBD2 (5 bases). CDR3 in DNA: TGCGCCAGCAGCTTGGGATTAAGCGGACGGCAAGAGACCCAGTACTTC. This sequence encodes CASSLGLSGRQETQYF.